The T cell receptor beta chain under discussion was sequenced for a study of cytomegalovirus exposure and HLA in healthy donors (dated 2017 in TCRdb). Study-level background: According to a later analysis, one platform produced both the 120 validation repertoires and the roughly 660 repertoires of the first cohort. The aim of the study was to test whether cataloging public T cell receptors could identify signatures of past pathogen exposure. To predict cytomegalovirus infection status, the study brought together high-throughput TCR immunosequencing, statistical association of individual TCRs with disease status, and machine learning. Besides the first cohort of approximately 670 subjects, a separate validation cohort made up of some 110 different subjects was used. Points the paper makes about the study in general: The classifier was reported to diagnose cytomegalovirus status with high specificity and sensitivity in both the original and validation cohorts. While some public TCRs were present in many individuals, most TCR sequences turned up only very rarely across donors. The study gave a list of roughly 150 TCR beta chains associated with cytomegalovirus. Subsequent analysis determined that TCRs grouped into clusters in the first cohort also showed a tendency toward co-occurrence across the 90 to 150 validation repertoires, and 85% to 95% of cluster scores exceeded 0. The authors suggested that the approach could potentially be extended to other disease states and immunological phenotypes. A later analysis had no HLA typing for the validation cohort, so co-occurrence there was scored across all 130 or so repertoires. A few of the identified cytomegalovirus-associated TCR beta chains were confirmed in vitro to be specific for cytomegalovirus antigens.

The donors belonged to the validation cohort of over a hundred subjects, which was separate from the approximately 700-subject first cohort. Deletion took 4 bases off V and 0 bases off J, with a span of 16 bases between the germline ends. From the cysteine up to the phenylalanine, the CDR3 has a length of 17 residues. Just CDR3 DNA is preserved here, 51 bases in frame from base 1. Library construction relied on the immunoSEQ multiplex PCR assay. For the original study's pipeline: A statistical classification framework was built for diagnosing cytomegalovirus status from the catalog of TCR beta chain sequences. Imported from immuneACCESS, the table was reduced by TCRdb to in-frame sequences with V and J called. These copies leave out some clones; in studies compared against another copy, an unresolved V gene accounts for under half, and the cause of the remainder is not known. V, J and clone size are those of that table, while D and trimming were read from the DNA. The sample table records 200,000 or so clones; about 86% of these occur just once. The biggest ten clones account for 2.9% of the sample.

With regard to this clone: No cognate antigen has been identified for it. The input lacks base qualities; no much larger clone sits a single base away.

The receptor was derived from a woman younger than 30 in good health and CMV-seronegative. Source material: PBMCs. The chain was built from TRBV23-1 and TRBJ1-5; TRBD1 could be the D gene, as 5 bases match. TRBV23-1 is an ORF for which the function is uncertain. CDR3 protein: CASSLSQGQDSNQPQHF. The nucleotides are TGCGCCAGCAGTCTCTCTCAGGGCCAGGATAGCAATCAGCCCCAGCATTTT.